The 26 T cell receptor beta chains below come from one sample, sequenced in a study of human T cells and chemical hapten exposure. TCRdb recomputed calls from the RACE reads with MiXCR, one row per CDR3 protein. Of about 50,000 distinct CDR3 sequences in the sample, around 4.1% were seen once. Described time point: healthy volunteer bleed at 2 weeks. Extraction yielded total RNA from whole blood (unfractionated). The sample was whole blood. Every receptor here comes from a female donor in good health. Some clones in this sample may be carry-over from other donors' samples.

This clonotype was observed many times. This chain links TRBV12-3 or TRBV12-4 with TRBJ2-3, with 9 bases lining up with TRBD2. With V trimmed by 7 bases and J by 11 bases, 10 bases remained unmatched. The CDR3 loop spans 13 amino acids. The CDR3, as DNA: TGTGCCAGCACCCCCACCGGTAGCGGGGGGCAGTATTTT. Translation gives CASTPTGSGGQYF.

This clonotype was found many times. The chain employs TRBV6-1 and TRBJ1-5; D is possibly TRBD1 (5 bases). The CDR3 contains 16 residues. Germline-derived CDR1 and CDR2 are MNHNS and SASEGT. Trimming left V 4 bases short and J 4 bases short, with 17 bases between. CDR3 protein: CASSARQSSPNQPQHF. DNA for the CDR3: TGTGCCAGCAGTGCAAGACAGAGCAGTCCTAATCAGCCCCAGCATTTT.

This clonotype was seen repeatedly, ten times or more. This rearrangement joins TRBV6-1 to TRBJ2-3, with D perhaps TRBD2 (6 bases). V lost 2 bases to trimming and J lost 1 base, with 22 bases between them. CDR3 size: 19 residues. Germline V gene lookup returns CDR1 MNHNS and CDR2 SASEGT. In nucleotides, the CDR3 is TGTGCCAGCAGTGAACGGCACATCGAAGCGGGTCTGGGCACAGATACGCAGTATTTT. This sequence encodes CASSERHIEAGLGTDTQYF.

This clonotype was detected ten times or more. V gene TRBV13 combines with J gene TRBJ2-5, with D uncertain. V was cut by 4 bases and J by 5 bases, with 5 bases left in between. CDR3 length: 11 amino acids. Per germline, CDR1 PRHDT and CDR2 FYEKMQ (reference sequence). The CDR3 is CASSSSETQYF. The CDR3 bases are TGTGCCAGCAGCTCGAGTGAGACCCAGTACTTC.

This clonotype was counted ten times or more. The chain is built from TRBV20-1 and TRBJ2-3, with 8 bases aligning to TRBD2. V gave up 5 bases and J gave up 0 bases; unmatched junction bases: 4. The CDR3 contains 14 residues. Looked up from germline, CDR1 is DFQATT and CDR2 is SNEGSKA (reference sequence). Here the CDR3 DNA reads TGCAGTGCTGAGCGGGGGCCGAGCACAGATACGCAGTATTTT. This sequence encodes CSAERGPSTDTQYF.

There are many counts of this clonotype. The chain has TRBV20-1 and TRBJ2-3; D is unresolved. Germline values: CDR1 DFQATT, CDR2 SNEGSKA (reference sequence). The V end was cut by 3 bases, the J end by 3 bases, with 13 bases between. The CDR3 sequence is 14 residues long. The CDR3: CSASPVSKTDTQYF. CDR3 DNA: TGCAGTGCTAGTCCGGTCTCCAAAACAGATACGCAGTATTTT.

This clonotype was counted only a few times. The chain couples TRBV4-3 to TRBJ2-3; weak D call: TRBD2 (6 bases). Per germline, CDR1 LGHNA and CDR2 YSLEER. Trimming took 1 base from V and 8 from J, leaving 10 bases between them. This CDR3 is 13 amino acids long. DNA for the CDR3: TGCGCCAGCAGCCAAGTAGCGGCGGGTACGCAGTATTTT. Its translation: CASSQVAAGTQYF.

This clonotype has more than one count but fewer than ten. CDR3: CASSHPGQGTEAFF. The CDR3 nucleotides read TGTGCCAGCAGCCACCCGGGACAGGGGACCGAAGCTTTCTTT. V is TRBV7-8 and J is TRBJ1-1; 10 bases agree with TRBD1. The CDR3 has 14 residues. The germline CDR1 and CDR2 sequences are SGHVS and FQNEAQ. Germline trimming cut 5 bases from V and 8 bases from J; bases unmatched to any gene: 8.

This chain uses TRBV2 with TRBJ1-5; the D is unclear. Trimming cost V 7 bases and J 6 bases, with 16 bases left between them. The germline V gene encodes CDR1 SNHLY and CDR2 FYNNEI. The CDR3 is 14 amino acids. Here the CDR3 reads CASTSRQYGQPQHF. The CDR3 coding sequence is TGTGCCAGCACGTCGAGGCAATATGGTCAGCCCCAGCATTTT.

The J gene is TRBJ2-2, the V gene TRBV3-1; TRBD1 might be the D (6 bases). CDR3 length equals 15 residues. Germline values: CDR1 LGHDT, CDR2 YNNKEL (reference sequence). The ends were cut back, 6 bases at V and 6 bases at J, with 17 bases in the middle. The CDR3 DNA reads as TGTGCCAGCAGTTTAGTGGGGGCCTCGCCCGGGGAGCTGTTTTTT. It is translated as CASSLVGASPGELFF.

The chain recombines TRBV19 with TRBJ1-5; no firm D call. Trimming stripped 5 bases from V and 6 bases from J, with 5 bases between. CDR1 and CDR2 from the germline V gene are LNHDA and SQIVND (reference sequence). This CDR3 spans 11 amino acids. CDR3 in DNA: TGTGCCAGTAGTTCTTCTCAGCCCCAGCATTTT. Translating gives CASSSSQPQHF.

This clonotype was counted at least ten times. The rearrangement joins TRBV13 to TRBJ2-3; no firm D call. Trimming removed 5 bases from V and 2 bases from J, with 11 bases in between. CDR3 size: 14 residues. Germline V lookup: CDR1 PRHDT, CDR2 FYEKMQ (reference sequence). CDR3 residues: CASSPWSDTDTQYF. CDR3 DNA: TGTGCCAGCAGCCCTTGGTCGGACACAGATACGCAGTATTTT.

There are a few counts of this clonotype. The rearrangement uses TRBV5-1 and TRBJ1-2, with D perhaps TRBD1 (6 bases). CDR1 SGHRS and CDR2 YFSETQ come from the germline V gene. V shed 0 bases and J shed 8 bases, with 11 bases lying between them. CDR3 length: 13 residues. The CDR3 DNA sequence: TGCGCCAGCAGCTTGGAATGGGGGCGCGGCTACACCTTC. As protein: CASSLEWGRGYTF.

This clonotype was detected many times. V gene TRBV12-3 or TRBV12-4 combines with J gene TRBJ1-1; D not certain. V gave up 5 bases and J gave up 0 bases, with 16 bases separating them. The CDR3 has 16 amino acids. Written as DNA, the CDR3 is TGTGCCAGCAGTCCTCCGACACCTATCATGAACACTGAAGCTTTCTTT. This codes for CASSPPTPIMNTEAFF.

This clonotype was seen ten or more times. V usage is TRBV10-3 and J usage is TRBJ2-3, with D maybe TRBD1 (6 bases). The CDR3 has 15 residues. CDR1 is ENHRY, CDR2 SYGVKD, per germline. Trimming stripped 0 bases from V and 5 bases from J, with 12 bases between. Here the CDR3 reads CAISESGGTVDTQYF. CDR3 coding DNA: TGTGCCATCAGTGAGTCTGGGGGCACCGTAGATACGCAGTATTTT.

This clonotype was seen repeatedly, ten times or more. The J gene is TRBJ1-1, the V gene TRBV6-2 or TRBV6-3; D is perhaps TRBD1 (6 bases). In germline, CDR1 is MNHEY, CDR2 SVGEGT. Trimming removed 5 bases from V and 2 bases from J, with 12 bases in between. The CDR3 is 14 residues long. CDR3 in amino acids: CASSIQGTNTEAFF. Written as DNA, the CDR3 is TGTGCCAGCAGTATCCAGGGGACAAACACTGAAGCTTTCTTT.

Only a few counts were recorded for this clonotype. The CDR3 DNA sequence: TGCGCCAGCAGCTTGGTCGGGGGGCGAATTGGGACTGAAGCTTTCTTT. This encodes CASSLVGGRIGTEAFF. This sequence joins TRBV5-1 and TRBJ1-1; D might be TRBD1 (6 bases). Looked up from germline, CDR1 is SGHRS and CDR2 is YFSETQ. This CDR3 is built from 16 residues. V was shortened by 0 bases and J by 5 bases, with 17 bases between the two germline ends.

Ten or more counts support this clonotype. V is TRBV5-1 and J is TRBJ2-7, with D maybe TRBD2 (6 bases). Trimming took off 0 bases at V and 1 base at J, with 11 bases between the two ends. The CDR3 totals 15 residues. Germline CDR1 is SGHRS and CDR2 is YFSETQ. Here the CDR3 DNA reads TGCGCCAGCAGCTTGGAGGGACTGGGATCCTACGAGCAGTACTTC. This sequence encodes CASSLEGLGSYEQYF.

Many counts were recorded for this clonotype. The chain links TRBV20-1 to TRBJ2-7; TRBD1 matches 7 bases. The trim removed 2 bases at V and 4 bases at J, leaving 5 bases unmatched. The germline V gene encodes CDR1 DFQATT and CDR2 SNEGSKA (reference sequence). The CDR3 contains 13 residues. This CDR3 reads CSARKTGSYEQYF. The CDR3 region has the DNA TGCAGTGCTAGAAAGACAGGGTCTTACGAGCAGTACTTC.

This clonotype was observed a handful of times. The chain links TRBV6-2 or TRBV6-3 to TRBJ2-7; D gene unclear. Germline V gene lookup returns CDR1 MNHEY and CDR2 SVGEGT. Deletions cut 5 bases from V and 6 bases from J, with 8 bases between. CDR3 length: 11 residues. The CDR3 DNA sequence: TGTGCCAGCAGTAACGCGGTCGAGCAGTACTTC. Residues: CASSNAVEQYF.

This clonotype was seen a few times. V gene TRBV5-4 combines with J gene TRBJ2-1, with 11 bases identical to TRBD2. V shed 6 bases, J shed 7 bases, and the junction held 18 bases outside the gene matches. The CDR3 extends over 18 amino acids. CDR1 is SGHNT and CDR2 is YYREEE in the germline V gene (reference sequence). In nucleotides, the CDR3 is TGTGCCAGCACTCCCAAAAGGGGTAGCGGGGGGGCTAGGAATGAGCAGTTCTTC. Its protein product is CASTPKRGSGGARNEQFF.

Many counts were recorded for this clonotype. The chain carries TRBV20-1 and TRBJ1-3; 7 nucleotides agree with TRBD1. J lost 3 bases, V lost 3 bases, and 5 bases had no gene match. The CDR3 extends over 14 amino acids. The germline V gene has CDR1 DFQATT and CDR2 SNEGSKA (reference sequence). CDR3 DNA sequence: TGCAGTGCTAGGGCAGGGGGTTATGGAAACACCATATATTTT. Its protein product is CSARAGGYGNTIYF.

This clonotype has at least ten counts. The rearrangement joins TRBV7-3 to TRBJ2-6; D might be TRBD1 (5 bases). CDR1 and CDR2 (germline): SGHTA, FQGTGA. With 5 bases removed from V and 3 bases from J, the gap between germline ends came to 11 bases. The CDR3 has 15 residues. As DNA, the CDR3 is TGTGCCAGCAGCCCCCAAGGGGATGGGGCCAACGTCCTGACTTTC. Its protein product is CASSPQGDGANVLTF.

The rearrangement joins TRBV9 to TRBJ1-5; a possible D gene is TRBD1 (5 bases). This CDR3 spans 16 amino acids. V was trimmed by 0 bases and J by 2 bases, leaving 12 bases between them. Looked up from germline, CDR1 is SGDLS and CDR2 is YYNGEE. CDR3 protein: CASSVGEGVGNQPQHF. In nucleotides, the CDR3 is TGTGCCAGCAGCGTAGGTGAAGGGGTGGGCAATCAGCCCCAGCATTTT.

This clonotype showed up many times. The chain uses TRBV10-3 and TRBJ2-3; the D gene could be TRBD1 or TRBD2 (5 bases each). From germline, CDR1 is ENHRY and CDR2 SYGVKD. The V end lost 10 bases, the J end lost 5 bases, and 13 bases lay between the germline ends. The CDR3 loop spans 12 amino acids. The CDR3 here is CASRGEGDTQYF. DNA for the CDR3: TGTGCCAGCCGGGGCGAGGGAGATACGCAGTATTTT.

This clonotype was seen at least ten times. This chain uses TRBV7-9 with TRBJ1-3; no reliable D call. Germline lookup yields CDR1 SEHNR and CDR2 FQNEAQ (reference sequence). Trimming cost V 3 bases and J 1 base, with 1 base left between them. The length of the CDR3 is 12 residues. The CDR3 protein is CASSFSGNTIYF. In DNA, the CDR3 is TGTGCCAGCAGCTTTTCTGGAAACACCATATATTTT.